The clone carrying this T cell receptor beta chain was detected once. The V and J ends lost 4 bases and 8 bases respectively, with 24 bases between them. Germline CDR1 and CDR2: SGHAT and FQNNGV. This CDR3 spans 17 amino acids. These data come from a study of OX40 agonist ivuxolimab in advanced cancers. Assay: immunoSEQ multiplex PCR; the TCRdb copy retains only in-frame clones and omits some. The top ten clones hold about 18% of a sample with roughly 25,000 clones, around two thirds of them seen once. This TCR was sampled from an adult with an advanced solid tumor such as melanoma, head and neck, liver or kidney cancer. The sample was CD4+ or CD8+ T cells sorted from blood, taken in a trial of the OX40 agonist ivuxolimab. The rearrangement links TRBV11-2 to TRBJ2-1; D may match TRBD1 or TRBD2 (6 bases each). The CDR3 protein is CASSSRVGGRLLDEQFF. DNA of the CDR3: TGTGCCAGCAGCTCTAGGGTCGGGGGCAGGCTTTTGGATGAGCAGTTCTTC.